This TCR beta chain is from a study of cytomegalovirus exposure and HLA in healthy donors. Study background: Of a few hundred genotyped donors, approximately 80% clustered with self-reported Caucasian donors.

Use of 60 Vbeta and 13 Jbeta primers characterized the PCR. TCRdb's table, derived via immunoSEQ multiplex PCR, lists solely in-frame clones and lacks some. The table lists about 64,000 clones, under 85% of them singletons. Per germline, CDR1 LNHDA and CDR2 SQIVND (reference sequence). This CDR3 comprises 14 residues. V lost 2 bases, J lost 1 base, and 6 bases lay in between. Study observations and caveats: TCR beta V segments were, for the most part, productive about 87% or about 30% of the time in an earlier analysis. Looking again later, the authors saw that most CMV-associated TCR beta chains seemed HLA-restricted. Prediction of most subjects' HLA-A and HLA-B alleles by TCR beta sequences was reportedly accurate.

This clone was seen a handful of times. Its antigen remains unknown. The J gene is TRBJ1-5, the V gene TRBV19, with D perhaps matching TRBD1 (6 bases). This TCR came from a male donor in good health and CMV-seropositive. Material for sequencing was PBMCs. In DNA, the CDR3 is TGTGCCAGTAGTATAACAGGGAGCAATCAGCCCCAGCATTTT. Protein: CASSITGSNQPQHF.